The 9 T cell receptor beta chains below were found in one sample sequenced in a study of Ad26.COV2.S vaccination and SARS-CoV-2 variants. Noted treatment: over 15 received Ad26.COV2.S at low or high dose, single or two shots; a few received placebo; per-sample allocation not given. Specimens were obtained on day 63 following the first vaccine or placebo injection. Here immunoSEQ multiplex PCR was the method, and the copy in TCRdb shows in-frame clones only, minus some. The top ten clones hold about 2.4% of a sample with hundreds of thousands of clones, approximately 92% of them seen once. Sequencing was performed on peripheral blood, taken in a trial of Ad26.COV2.S vaccine versus placebo. These receptors all stem from a person aged 18 to 59 who received the Ad26.COV2.S COVID-19 vaccine or a placebo.

The table lists this clone with a few counts. The CDR3 reads CSVGGKMQYV. The CDR3 nucleotides are TGCAGCGTTGGTGGCAAGATGCAGTACGTC. The chain is built from TRBV29-1 and TRBJ2-7, with no clear D. This CDR3 has 10 amino acids. V dropped 4 bases and J dropped 9 bases, with 10 bases sitting between them. The germline V gene encodes CDR1 SQVTM and CDR2 ANQGSEA.

The rearrangement uses TRBV28 and TRBJ1-5; 11 bases agree with TRBD1. CDR1 is MDHEN, CDR2 SYDVKM, per germline. The J segment lost 8 bases and the V segment lost 2 bases, leaving 5 bases of the junction unmatched. There are 15 residues in the CDR3. The CDR3: CASSLRTGGVKPQHF. The CDR3 DNA follows: TGTGCCAGCAGTTTAAGGACAGGGGGCGTGAAGCCCCAGCATTTT.

This chain links TRBV28 with TRBJ1-1, with no clear D. Germline loops: CDR1 MDHEN, CDR2 SYDVKM. The ends were cut back, 1 base at V and 8 bases at J, with 8 bases in the middle. This CDR3 spans 12 amino acids. The CDR3 sequence is CASSLSVIEAFF. As DNA, the CDR3 is TGTGCCAGCAGTTTATCGGTCATAGAAGCTTTCTTT.

J is TRBJ2-1 and V is TRBV5-1, with D uncertain. CDR3 length: 11 residues. Trimming shortened V by 0 bases and J by 10 bases, and 5 bases separated the two germline ends. CDR1 is SGHRS, CDR2 YFSETQ, per germline. CDR3 protein: CASSLAREQFF. The CDR3 nucleotides are TGCGCCAGCAGCTTGGCCAGGGAGCAGTTCTTC.

V and J are TRBV6-2 or TRBV6-3 and TRBJ2-5; D remains ambiguous. The germline V and J ends were trimmed by 6 bases and 5 bases, with 10 bases remaining between them. Germline lookup yields CDR1 MNHEY and CDR2 SVGEGT. This CDR3 is built from 12 residues. The CDR3 DNA reads TGTGCCAGCAGCCAGAGTAAGGAGACCCAGTACTTC. Protein sequence: CASSQSKETQYF.

This sequence joins TRBV5-6 and TRBJ2-7; D is undetermined. Per germline, CDR1 SGHDT and CDR2 YYEEEE. V was pared by 2 bases and J by 0 bases, with 6 bases between. This CDR3 is built from 13 residues. The CDR3 region has the DNA TGTGCCAGCAGCTTATTCCCCTCCTACGAGCAGTACGTC. Protein product: CASSLFPSYEQYV.

The V gene is TRBV4-1, the J gene TRBJ2-5; D tentatively reads TRBD1 or TRBD2 (6 bases each). Germline CDR1 and CDR2: MGHRA and YSYEKL. CDR3 length equals 12 residues. The V end lost 3 bases, the J end lost 7 bases, and 9 bases lay between the germline ends. The CDR3 DNA reads TGCGCCAGCAGCCAGGGGGGCTTGACCCAGTACTTC. Translating gives CASSQGGLTQYF.

The chain combines TRBV14 with TRBJ2-3; possibly TRBD1 for D (6 bases). This CDR3 has 16 residues. Trimming shortened V by 1 base and J by 9 bases, and 20 bases separated the two germline ends. In germline, CDR1 is SGHDN, CDR2 FVKESK. DNA for the CDR3: TGTGCCAGCAGCCAAGTCAGGGGCCTTCGCCCGGGAACGCAGTATTTT. It yields the protein CASSQVRGLRPGTQYF.

This clone appeared a single time. V usage is TRBV30 and J usage is TRBJ1-6; TRBD1 matches at 9 bases. The CDR3 loop spans 19 amino acids. J gave up 9 bases and V 0 bases, and 18 bases lay outside the gene matches. From germline, CDR1 is GTSNPN and CDR2 SVGIG (reference sequence). CDR3 sequence (DNA): TGTGCCTGGAGTGTACAGGGACCAATTGGGACAGGGCGGCGTTCACCCCTCCACTTT. Protein product: CAWSVQGPIGTGRRSPLHF.